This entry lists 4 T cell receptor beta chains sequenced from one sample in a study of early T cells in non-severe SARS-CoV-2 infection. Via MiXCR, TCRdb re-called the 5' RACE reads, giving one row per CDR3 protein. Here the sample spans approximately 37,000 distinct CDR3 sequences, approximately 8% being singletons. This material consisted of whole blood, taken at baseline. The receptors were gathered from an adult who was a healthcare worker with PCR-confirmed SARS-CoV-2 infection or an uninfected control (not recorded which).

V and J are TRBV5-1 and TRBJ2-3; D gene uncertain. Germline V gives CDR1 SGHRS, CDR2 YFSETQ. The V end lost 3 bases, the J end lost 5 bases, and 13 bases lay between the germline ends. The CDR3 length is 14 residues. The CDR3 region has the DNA TGCGCCAGCAGCTCCGGGCAGGCTGGAGATACGCAGTATTTT. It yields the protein CASSSGQAGDTQYF. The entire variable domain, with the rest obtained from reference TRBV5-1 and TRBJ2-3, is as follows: KAGVTQTPRYLIKTRGQQVTLSCSPISGHRSVSWYQQTPGQGLQFLFEYFSETQRNKGNFPGRFSGRQFSNSRSEMNVSTLELGDSALYLCASSSGQAGDTQYFGPGTRLTVL.

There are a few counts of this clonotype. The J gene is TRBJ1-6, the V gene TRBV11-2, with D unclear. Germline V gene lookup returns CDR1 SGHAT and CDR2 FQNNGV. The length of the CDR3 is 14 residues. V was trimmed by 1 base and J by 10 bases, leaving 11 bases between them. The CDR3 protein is CASSLAGLGSPLHF. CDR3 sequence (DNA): TGTGCCAGCAGCTTAGCCGGATTGGGGTCACCCCTCCACTTT.

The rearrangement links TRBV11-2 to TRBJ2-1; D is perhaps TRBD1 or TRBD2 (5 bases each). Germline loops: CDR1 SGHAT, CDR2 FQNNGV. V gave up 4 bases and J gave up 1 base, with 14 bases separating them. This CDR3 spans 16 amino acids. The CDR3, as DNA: TGTGCCAGCAGCTCCTCGAGGGGCAGTTCCTACAATGAGCAGTTCTTC. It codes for CASSSSRGSSYNEQFF.

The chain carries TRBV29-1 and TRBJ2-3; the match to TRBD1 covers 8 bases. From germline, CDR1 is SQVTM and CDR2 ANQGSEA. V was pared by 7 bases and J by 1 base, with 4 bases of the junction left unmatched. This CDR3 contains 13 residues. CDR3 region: CSAYRGGTDTQYF. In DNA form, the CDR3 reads TGCAGCGCCTACAGGGGGGGCACAGATACGCAGTATTTT.